The entry below gives a single T cell receptor beta chain sequence along with its context. Its antigen is not known. The germline V gene has CDR1 SGHDN and CDR2 FVKESK. The V end was cut by 0 bases, the J end by 0 bases, with 10 bases between. This CDR3 spans 16 amino acids. The entry originates in a study of cytomegalovirus exposure and HLA in healthy donors. General study points: In vitro confirmation showed a few CMV-associated chains to be CMV antigen specific. Earlier analysis looked at TCR beta V segments, and most were productive about 90% or about 30% of the time. The study carried out a later analysis of TCR beta sequences. It associated 15,000 to 20,000 of them with specific HLA alleles at a false discovery rate of 0.05.

Primers: 60 Vbeta forward and 13 Jbeta reverse. Measured with immunoSEQ multiplex PCR; TCRdb has only the in-frame clones, and not every one. Among around 100,000 clones listed, approximately 85% were seen once. The genes are TRBV14 and TRBJ2-3, with D perhaps matching TRBD1 (5 bases). The origin of this receptor is a man aged 25-45 years in good health and CMV-seronegative. Sequencing was performed on PBMCs. The CDR3 loop reads CASSQDLGQSTDTQYF. CDR3 DNA sequence: TGTGCCAGCAGCCAAGATCTGGGGCAGAGCACAGATACGCAGTATTTT.